The 21 T cell receptor beta chains below all came from one sample that was sequenced in a study of T cells expressing NK-cell markers. No DNA is given; TCRdb re-called the 5' RACE reads and lists each CDR3 protein once. The table for this sample gives 250,000 to 300,000 distinct CDR3 sequences. Sequencing was done on a sample of blood T cells: a sorted CD56 or NKG2C T cell subset, CD4+ or CD8+ T cells, or bulk PBMC T cells (not recorded which). Every receptor here comes from a man aged 18 to 30 in good health.

This rearrangement joins TRBV29-1 to TRBJ2-3; the D call of TRBD1 rests on TCRdb alone, since no DNA is present to check it. The CDR3 spans 16 residues. Germline V gives CDR1 SQVTM, CDR2 ANQGSEA. CDR3: CSVEGLSGVSTDTQYF.

The V gene is TRBV6-2 or TRBV6-3, the J gene TRBJ2-1; there is no DNA to check the TCRdb D call of TRBD1. Germline CDR1 is MNHEY and CDR2 is SVGEGT. The CDR3 extends over 16 amino acids. This CDR3 reads CASSLAGQSSYNEQFF.

The chain has TRBV20-1 and TRBJ2-7; as DNA is missing, the TRBD2 call by TCRdb cannot be tested. The germline V gene has CDR1 DFQATT and CDR2 SNEGSKA (reference sequence). The CDR3 runs to 16 residues. CDR3 amino acids: CSASPTLSENLYEQYF.

The chain recombines TRBV4-3 with TRBJ2-3. In germline, CDR1 is LGHNA, CDR2 YSLEER. CDR3 length: 14 residues. The CDR3 loop is CASSQGQVTDTQYF.

This rearrangement joins TRBV20-1 to TRBJ2-7. Germline V lookup: CDR1 DFQATT, CDR2 SNEGSKA (reference sequence). This CDR3 has 14 amino acids. CDR3 sequence reads: CSARDSLDVYEQYF.

CDR3 in amino acids: CASSSLDLTGVSYEQYF. This chain connects TRBV7-6 to TRBJ2-7; TCRdb's D call of TRBD1 is untestable without DNA. The CDR3 spans 17 residues. CDR1 and CDR2 (germline): SGHVS, FNYEAQ. Full variable domain (remainder filled in from reference TRBV7-6 and TRBJ2-7): GAGVSQSPRYKVTKRGQDVALRCDPISGHVSLYWYRQALGQGPEFLTYFNYEAQQDKSGLPNDRFSAERPEGSISTLTIQRTEQRDSAMYRCASSSLDLTGVSYEQYFGPGTRLTVT.

The genes are TRBV29-1 and TRBJ1-1; the D call of TRBD1 rests on TCRdb alone, since no DNA is present to check it. Germline assignment: CDR1 SQVTM and CDR2 ANQGSEA. The CDR3 is 14 amino acids. CDR3: CSVERTGENTEAFF.

The rearrangement uses TRBV5-4 and TRBJ2-4; TCRdb selects TRBD2, and the lack of DNA leaves this call unchecked. This CDR3 contains 18 residues. The germline gives CDR1 SGHNT, CDR2 YYREEE (reference sequence). CDR3 protein: CASSYLGTSSLAKNIQYF. Using reference TRBV5-4 and TRBJ2-4 for the parts outside the CDR3, the full variable domain is ETGVTQSPTHLIKTRGQQVTLRCSSQSGHNTVSWYQQALGQGPQFIFQYYREEENGRGNFPPRFSGLQFPNYSSELNVNALELDDSALYLCASSYLGTSSLAKNIQYFGAGTRLSVL.

The rearrangement uses TRBV7-9 and TRBJ2-5; TCRdb selects TRBD1, and the lack of DNA leaves this call unchecked. Germline-derived CDR1 and CDR2 are SEHNR and FQNEAQ (reference sequence). The CDR3 has 16 residues. This chain's CDR3 is CASSLAGTLVQETQYF.

The chain combines TRBV4-1 with TRBJ1-1. Germline V CDR1 and CDR2: MGHRA, YSYEKL. This CDR3 comprises 13 residues. CDR3 in amino acids: CASSQPTVTEAFF.

This rearrangement joins TRBV11-1 to TRBJ2-7; the TRBD1 assignment by TCRdb is unverifiable without DNA. Germline V CDR1 and CDR2: SGHAT, FQDESV (reference sequence). The CDR3 loop spans 18 amino acids. The CDR3: CASSDGQGSLAKLYEQYF.

V usage is TRBV27 and J usage is TRBJ2-7; TCRdb's assignment of TRBD1 cannot be checked, as there is no DNA. The CDR3 consists of 17 residues. The germline V gene has CDR1 MNHEY and CDR2 SMNVEV (reference sequence). The CDR3 protein is CASSTTQAPVNIYEQYF.

The rearrangement links TRBV27 to TRBJ2-1; checking the TCRdb D call of TRBD2 is not possible without DNA. The CDR3 extends over 19 amino acids. Looked up from germline, CDR1 is MNHEY and CDR2 is SMNVEV (reference sequence). This CDR3 reads CASSLSVLGLAGAYNEQFF.

The chain employs TRBV6-2 or TRBV6-3 and TRBJ1-5; TCRdb selects TRBD1, and the lack of DNA leaves this call unchecked. Germline V gene sequence: CDR1 MNHEY, CDR2 SVGEGT. CDR3 size: 15 residues. CDR3 residues: CASSYGQGNNQPQHF.

The chain carries TRBV10-1 and TRBJ2-3. CDR3 length: 12 amino acids. Germline assignment: CDR1 WNHNN and CDR2 SYGVQD (reference sequence). The CDR3 sequence: CASSELRDTQYF.

The rearrangement joins TRBV30 to TRBJ2-7. CDR1 and CDR2 (germline): GTSNPN, SVGIG (reference sequence). The CDR3 has 12 amino acids. The CDR3 spells CAWSAFSHEQYF.

The V gene is TRBV10-3, the J gene TRBJ2-1; TCRdb returns TRBD2, unconfirmable since there is no DNA. The CDR3 loop spans 16 amino acids. Germline values: CDR1 ENHRY, CDR2 SYGVKD. CDR3 in amino acids: CAISPSRGGRTGEQFF.

The gene calls are TRBV20-1 and TRBJ1-6. Germline V gives CDR1 DFQATT, CDR2 SNEGSKA (reference sequence). There are 14 residues in the CDR3. CDR3: CSCGRSSYNSPLHF.

J is TRBJ2-3 and V is TRBV7-3; TCRdb's D call of TRBD2 is untestable without DNA. This CDR3 contains 15 residues. Germline assignment: CDR1 SGHTA and CDR2 FQGTGA. CDR3 region: CASSATSGVTDTQYF. Full variable domain (outside the CDR3, taken from reference TRBV7-3 and TRBJ2-3): GAGVSQTPSNKVTEKGKYVELRCDPISGHTALYWYRQSLGQGPEFLIYFQGTGAADDSGLPNDRFFAVRPEGSVSTLKIQRTERGDSAVYLCASSATSGVTDTQYFGPGTRLTVL.

The chain couples TRBV6-5 to TRBJ2-1; there is no DNA to check the TCRdb D call of TRBD1. The CDR3 is 11 residues long. The V gene's germline CDR1 is MNHEY and CDR2 SVGAGI. CDR3 in amino acids: CASSGDHQQFF.

The chain employs TRBV20-1 and TRBJ2-1. Germline-derived CDR1 and CDR2 are DFQATT and SNEGSKA (reference sequence). The CDR3 runs to 17 residues. CDR3 region: CSAAVEVWRKSYNEQFF.